The 23 T cell receptor beta chains in this list originate from one sample, sequenced in a study of T cell repertoires in cytomegalovirus infection. TCRdb re-analysed the reads in MiXCR, keeping a single row per CDR3 protein. The table has about 190,000 distinct CDR3 sequences, 25% to 30% seen once. The sample was PBMCs. These receptors came from a human donor in good health (CMV status not recorded). Some clones in this sample may be carry-over from other donors' samples.

This chain links TRBV20-1 with TRBJ2-5, with 9 bases matching TRBD2. The CDR3 has 14 residues. J was trimmed by 5 bases and V by 3 bases; bases with no gene match: 7. Germline lookup yields CDR1 DFQATT and CDR2 SNEGSKA (reference sequence). CDR3 nucleotide sequence: TGCAGTGCTAGTTGGCGGGGGGGCATCGAGACCCAGTACTTC. It specifies CSASWRGGIETQYF.

A remark on this clonotype: At one of its ends the junction is not consistent with the germline gene, which may arise from a read error. The V call is TRBV4-1, the J call TRBJ2-7; no reliable D call. Germline assignment: CDR1 MGHRA and CDR2 YSYEKL. The CDR3 sequence is 14 residues long. The CDR3 protein is CASSQVVTSYEQSF. CDR3 nucleotides: TGCGCCAGCAGCCAAGTTGTGACATCCTACGAGCAGTCCTTC.

The V gene is TRBV2, the J gene TRBJ2-5; TRBD1 aligns across 9 bases. The trim removed 5 bases at V and 5 bases at J, leaving 9 bases unmatched. The V gene's germline CDR1 is SNHLY and CDR2 FYNNEI. This CDR3 has 15 amino acids. The CDR3 here is CASSTGGAGMETQYF. CDR3 coding DNA: TGTGCCAGCAGTACAGGGGGCGCTGGGATGGAGACCCAGTACTTC.

Only a few counts were recorded for this clonotype. V is TRBV11-2 and J is TRBJ2-6, with TRBD2 matching 7 bases. This CDR3 has 17 amino acids. V lost 5 bases, J lost 0 bases, and 7 bases stayed unmatched. CDR1 SGHAT and CDR2 FQNNGV come from the germline V gene. The CDR3 here is CASSDRGDSSGANVLTF. DNA of the CDR3: TGTGCCAGCAGCGATCGGGGGGATAGCTCTGGGGCCAACGTCCTGACTTTC.

V gene TRBV27 combines with J gene TRBJ1-1; D remains ambiguous. Trimming left V 5 bases short and J 0 bases short, with 13 bases between. This CDR3 is 15 amino acids long. CDR1 MNHEY and CDR2 SMNVEV come from the germline V gene (reference sequence). The CDR3 spells CASSLTRSMNTEAFF. The CDR3 coding sequence is TGTGCCAGCAGTCTTACCCGAAGCATGAACACTGAAGCTTTCTTT.

At least ten counts were recorded for this clonotype. The CDR3 protein is CASSFLAGSYNEQFF. The CDR3 DNA is TGTGCCAGCAGCTTTCTAGCGGGGTCCTACAATGAGCAGTTCTTC. This chain uses TRBV7-8 with TRBJ2-1, with 9 bases identical to TRBD2. Looked up from germline, CDR1 is SGHVS and CDR2 is FQNEAQ. The CDR3 length is 15 residues. Unmatched junction bases numbered 1, after V lost 3 bases and J lost 1 base.

The CDR3 sequence is CASSLKGGTGELFF. CDR3 DNA sequence: TGTGCCAGCAGCTTAAAAGGAGGGACCGGGGAGCTGTTTTTT. The chain links TRBV7-3 to TRBJ2-2; D is perhaps TRBD2 (6 bases). This CDR3 contains 14 residues. V gave up 1 base and J gave up 5 bases, with 8 bases separating them. CDR1 and CDR2 (germline): SGHTA, FQGTGA.

V gene TRBV6-2 or TRBV6-3 combines with J gene TRBJ1-1; the D is unclear. This CDR3 comprises 16 residues. Germline assignment: CDR1 MNHEY and CDR2 SVGEGT. Trimming shortened V by 0 bases and J by 0 bases, and 11 bases separated the two germline ends. CDR3 DNA sequence: TGTGCCAGCAGTTACTCTCCCACCGTCTTGAACACTGAAGCTTTCTTT. It translates to CASSYSPTVLNTEAFF.

This chain joins TRBV20-1 and TRBJ2-7; no firm D call. The CDR3 loop spans 11 amino acids. The V and J ends lost 8 bases and 0 bases respectively, with 8 bases between them. The germline V gene encodes CDR1 DFQATT and CDR2 SNEGSKA (reference sequence). The CDR3: CSCGSSYEQYF. The DNA for the CDR3 is TGCAGTTGTGGGTCCTCCTACGAGCAGTACTTC.

The chain combines TRBV19 with TRBJ1-5, with unresolved D. The germline gives CDR1 LNHDA, CDR2 SQIVND (reference sequence). CDR3 length: 16 residues. Between the trimmed V and J ends, which lost 7 bases and 0 bases, there was a span of 16 bases. CDR3 protein: CASKVVTGVSNQPQHF. For the CDR3, the DNA is TGTGCCAGTAAGGTAGTAACGGGCGTTAGCAATCAGCCCCAGCATTTT.

The gene calls are TRBV30 and TRBJ2-1, with a possible D match to TRBD2 (6 bases). From germline, CDR1 is GTSNPN and CDR2 SVGIG (reference sequence). Trimming pared 3 bases from V and 2 bases from J, leaving 23 bases between. The CDR3 extends over 18 amino acids. The CDR3 reads CAWSRPLPGEPTYNEQFF. DNA for the CDR3: TGTGCCTGGAGCCGCCCCCTGCCGGGGGAACCGACCTACAATGAGCAGTTCTTC.

The gene calls are TRBV11-2 and TRBJ2-5; TRBD2 matches at 15 bases. In germline, CDR1 is SGHAT, CDR2 FQNNGV. V was clipped by 5 bases and J by 4 bases; unmatched bases: 8. The CDR3 contains 17 residues. This CDR3 reads CASSPGLAGGPVETQYF. The CDR3 bases are TGTGCCAGCAGCCCCGGACTAGCGGGGGGGCCAGTAGAGACCCAGTACTTC.

V usage is TRBV2 and J usage is TRBJ2-4, with 10 bases matching TRBD1. The V segment lost 8 bases and the J segment 5 bases; nucleotides outside the gene matches: 3. The CDR3 totals 13 residues. The germline V gene has CDR1 SNHLY and CDR2 FYNNEI. The CDR3 protein is CASSTGGENIQYF. CDR3 nucleotide sequence: TGTGCCAGCTCGACAGGGGGCGAAAACATTCAGTACTTC.

A word on this clonotype: At one boundary the junction diverges from the germline segment, which might be a read error. This chain connects TRBV4-1 to TRBJ1-2; weak D call: TRBD1 (6 bases). The V gene's germline CDR1 is MGHRA and CDR2 YSYEKL. The CDR3 is 19 amino acids. The CDR3 DNA follows: TGTGCCAGCAGTCCCTTCCCGCGAGGCGGGGGGGGCATGAACTATGGCTACACCTTC. Encoded protein: CASSPFPRGGGGMNYGYTF.

In this sample, this clonotype turned up a few times. The rearrangement links TRBV12-5 to TRBJ2-1, with 7 bases that match TRBD1. J lost 6 bases, V lost 6 bases, and 11 bases had no gene match. This CDR3 has 15 amino acids. In germline, CDR1 is LGHNT, CDR2 FRNRAP. CDR3 bases: TGTGCTAGTGGGGACCGACAGGGAATGGGCAATGAGCAGTTCTTC. Protein: CASGDRQGMGNEQFF. Filled out from reference TRBV12-5 and TRBJ2-1, the complete variable domain reads DARVTQTPRHKVTEMGQEVTMRCQPILGHNTVFWYRQTMMQGLELLAYFRNRAPLDDSGMPKDRFSAEMPDATLATLKIQPSEPRDSAVYFCASGDRQGMGNEQFFGPGTRLTVL.

This clonotype turned up a few times. The V and J genes are TRBV6-6 and TRBJ2-7; 8 bases agree with TRBD1. This CDR3 is built from 13 residues. Germline values: CDR1 MNHNY, CDR2 SVGAGI (reference sequence). V was clipped by 7 bases and J by 0 bases; unmatched bases: 2. The CDR3 reads CASNTGGSYEQYF. The CDR3 coding sequence is TGTGCCAGCAACACAGGGGGCTCCTACGAGCAGTACTTC.

Many counts were recorded for this clonotype. This sequence joins TRBV12-3 or TRBV12-4 and TRBJ2-5; D is unclear. The ends were cut back, 1 base at V and 6 bases at J, with 9 bases in the middle. This CDR3 is 13 amino acids long. The CDR3 is CASSLGRMKTQYF. CDR3 nucleotides: TGTGCCAGCAGTTTAGGCAGAATGAAGACCCAGTACTTC.

This clonotype turned up a few times. V usage is TRBV7-8 and J usage is TRBJ2-7, with a possible D match to TRBD1 (7 bases). This CDR3 has 13 residues. Germline CDR1 reads SGHVS; CDR2 reads FQNEAQ. The ends were cut back, 6 bases at V and 3 bases at J, with 12 bases in the middle. CDR3 loop: CASRPGGFYEQYF. Written as DNA, the CDR3 is TGTGCCAGCAGGCCAGGGGGGTTCTACGAGCAGTACTTC.

The chain carries TRBV12-3 or TRBV12-4 and TRBJ1-5, with 10 bases matching TRBD1. The length of the CDR3 is 18 residues. Trimming took 5 bases from V and 4 from J; bases not matched to a gene: 14. In DNA, the CDR3 is TGTGCCAGCAGTCCCTCAAGGGACAGGGGAGGTAGAAATCAGCCCCAGCATTTT. Translated: CASSPSRDRGGRNQPQHF.

The genes are TRBV5-1 and TRBJ1-1; the D is unclear. The CDR3 spans 14 residues. V gave up 3 bases and J gave up 0 bases, with 9 bases separating them. Looked up from germline, CDR1 is SGHRS and CDR2 is YFSETQ. The CDR3 nucleotides are TGCGCCAGCAGCTCCGCTATTATGAACACTGAAGCTTTCTTT. Its translation is CASSSAIMNTEAFF.

This clonotype was found many times. The V and J genes are TRBV7-2 and TRBJ1-2; no definite D call. Trimming removed 1 base from V and 4 bases from J, with 10 bases in between. This CDR3 comprises 14 residues. Germline V gives CDR1 SGHTA, CDR2 FQGNSA. CDR3 amino acids: CASSLVGSIYGYTF. The CDR3 DNA sequence: TGTGCCAGCAGCTTAGTTGGCAGTATCTATGGCTACACCTTC.

This clonotype was seen more than once but under ten times. CDR3 bases: TGTGCCAGCCTCCCCCCCGGGGGCGTGAATAGCAATCAGCCCCAGCATTTT. As protein: CASLPPGGVNSNQPQHF. J is TRBJ1-5 and V is TRBV2; a weak D match, TRBD1 (6 bases). Germline V gives CDR1 SNHLY, CDR2 FYNNEI. The CDR3 is made up of 17 amino acids. Trimming removed 8 bases at V and 0 bases at J, with 20 bases between.

This clonotype was seen only a few times. This chain uses TRBV5-5 with TRBJ2-7; possible D gene TRBD1, 7 bases. Trimming took off 2 bases at V and 1 base at J, with 16 bases between the two ends. CDR1 and CDR2 (germline): SGHKS, YYEKEE (reference sequence). The CDR3 runs to 16 residues. CDR3 nucleotides: TGTGCCAGCAGCTTAGGGACACAGGGGAGGTCCTACGAGCAGTACTTC. Encoded protein: CASSLGTQGRSYEQYF.